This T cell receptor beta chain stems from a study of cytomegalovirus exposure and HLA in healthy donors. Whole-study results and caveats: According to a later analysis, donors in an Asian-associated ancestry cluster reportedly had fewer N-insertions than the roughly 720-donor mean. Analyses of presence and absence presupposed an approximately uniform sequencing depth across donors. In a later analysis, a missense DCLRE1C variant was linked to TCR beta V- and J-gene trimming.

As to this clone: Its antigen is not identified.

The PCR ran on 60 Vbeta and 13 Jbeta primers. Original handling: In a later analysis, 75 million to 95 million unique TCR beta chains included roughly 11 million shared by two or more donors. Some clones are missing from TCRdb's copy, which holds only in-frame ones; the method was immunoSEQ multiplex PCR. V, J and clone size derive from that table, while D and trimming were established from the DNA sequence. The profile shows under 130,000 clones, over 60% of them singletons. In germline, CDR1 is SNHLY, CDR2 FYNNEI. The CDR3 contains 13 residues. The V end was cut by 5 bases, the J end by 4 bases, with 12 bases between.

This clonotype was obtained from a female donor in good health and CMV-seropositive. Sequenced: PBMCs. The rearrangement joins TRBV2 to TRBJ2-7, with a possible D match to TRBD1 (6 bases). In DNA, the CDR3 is TGTGCCAGCAGTATGGACAGAATTTACGAGCAGTACTTC. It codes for CASSMDRIYEQYF.